This TCR beta chain was captured in a study of OX40 agonist ivuxolimab in advanced cancers. Study-wide points: More expanded clones were found, on average, in CD8+ than in CD4+ T cells.

For this clone: Antigen specificity is unknown.

Clones were sequenced by immunoSEQ multiplex PCR, and TCRdb holds only the in-frame ones, with some missing. The sample has about 19,000 clones, 90% seen once. The source was CD4+ or CD8+ T cells sorted from blood, collected in a trial of the OX40 agonist ivuxolimab. The receptor's source is an adult with an advanced solid tumor such as melanoma, head and neck, liver or kidney cancer.

The CDR3 coding sequence is TGTGCCAGCAGTTTATTAGGAGGGGCGACCTACGAGCAGTACTTC. Its protein product is CASSLLGGATYEQYF. This rearrangement joins TRBV27 to TRBJ2-7; TRBD2 might be the D (6 bases). Looked up from germline, CDR1 is MNHEY and CDR2 is SMNVEV (reference sequence). The CDR3 loop spans 15 amino acids. V lost 1 base to trimming and J lost 2 bases, with 12 bases between them.